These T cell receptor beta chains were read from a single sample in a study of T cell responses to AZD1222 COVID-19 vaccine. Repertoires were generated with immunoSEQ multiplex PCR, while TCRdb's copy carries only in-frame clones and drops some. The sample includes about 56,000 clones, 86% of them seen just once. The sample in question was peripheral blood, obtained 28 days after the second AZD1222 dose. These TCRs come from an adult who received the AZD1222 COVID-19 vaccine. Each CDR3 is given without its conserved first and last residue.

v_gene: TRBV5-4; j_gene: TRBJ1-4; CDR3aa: ASSLAGTGREKLF
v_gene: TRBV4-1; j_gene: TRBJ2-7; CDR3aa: ASSQVEGSYEQY
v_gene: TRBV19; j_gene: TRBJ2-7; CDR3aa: ASSISGGLVEQY
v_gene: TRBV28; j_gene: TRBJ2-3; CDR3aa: ASSFQVGRTDTQY
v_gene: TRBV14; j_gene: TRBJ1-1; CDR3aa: ASSKAGNTEAF
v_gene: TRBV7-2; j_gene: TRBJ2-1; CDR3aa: ASSLVGQRREQF
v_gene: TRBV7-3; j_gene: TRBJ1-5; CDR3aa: ASSPTVVYSNQPQH
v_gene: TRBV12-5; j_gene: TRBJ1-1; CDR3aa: ASAILRGYPSNTEAF
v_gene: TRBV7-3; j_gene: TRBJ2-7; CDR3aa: ASSLGAGYEQY
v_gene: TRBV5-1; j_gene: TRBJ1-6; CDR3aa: ASSLGQNNSPLH
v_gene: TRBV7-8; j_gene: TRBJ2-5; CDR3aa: ASSRRRGGETQY
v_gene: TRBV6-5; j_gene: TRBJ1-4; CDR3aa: ASRRTGLNEKLF
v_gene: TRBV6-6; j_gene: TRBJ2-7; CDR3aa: ASSYGSQGQSYEQY
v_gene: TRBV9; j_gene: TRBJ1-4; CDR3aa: ASSEGGFNEKLF
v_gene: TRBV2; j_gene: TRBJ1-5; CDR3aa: ASIGSGNQPQH
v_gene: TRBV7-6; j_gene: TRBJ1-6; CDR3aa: ASSPKAGYNSPLH
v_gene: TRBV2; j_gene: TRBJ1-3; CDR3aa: ASRLSDRASGNTIY
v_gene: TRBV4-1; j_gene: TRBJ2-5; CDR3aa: ASSQAGLETQY
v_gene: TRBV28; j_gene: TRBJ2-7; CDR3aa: ASRLGGSGEQY
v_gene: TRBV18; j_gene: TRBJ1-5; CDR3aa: ASSPGTLNQPQH
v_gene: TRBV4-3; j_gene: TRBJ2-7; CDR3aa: ASSQVQADVYEQY